This record looks at one T cell receptor (beta chain) sequence and its context. Its antigen remains unknown. These data belong to a study of regulatory T cells in long-lasting Graves disease. Study results and limitations: TCR diversity was lower in persistent than newly diagnosed Graves' disease.

The time point: newly diagnosed GD, antithyroid drugs for less than 3 months. The TCR library was made from RNA that had been extracted from PBMCs in TRIzol. TCR beta libraries were built with iRepertoire HTBI primers and Arm-PCR of CDR3 regions. TCRdb used MiXCR to reprocess the multiplex PCR reads, holding one entry per CDR3 protein. Counted here are about 470,000 distinct CDR3 sequences, about 15% occurring once; the ten biggest clones make up over 15%. The V gene lost 2 bases and the J gene lost 4 bases, with 12 bases spanning the gap. The CDR3 loop spans 16 amino acids. Germline loops: CDR1 SGHTA, CDR2 FQGTGA. These data also featured in a second study, about T cells in Graves' hyperthyroidism and ophthalmopathy. This second report adds: Stable Graves' hyperthyroidism denoted no ophthalmopathy progression over 18 months.

Sequencing used peripheral blood mononuclear cells (PBMCs), obtained at new diagnosis, from a patient treated with antithyroid drugs. The rearrangement joins TRBV7-3 to TRBJ2-6; a weak D match, TRBD2 (6 bases). The clonotype was recovered from a woman between 25 and 40 years old with Graves disease. The CDR3 DNA sequence: TGTGCCAGCAGCTTATTGGAGGGTGCAGGGGCCAACGTCCTGACTTTC. This translates into CASSLLEGAGANVLTF.